This record looks at one TCR beta chain sequence and its context. As yet, its antigen is unknown. The CDR3 is made up of 15 amino acids. Germline V CDR1 and CDR2: SGHNT, YYREEE (reference sequence). Trimming stripped 2 bases from V and 3 bases from J, with 14 bases between. This entry comes from a study of cytomegalovirus exposure and HLA in healthy donors. With 60 Vbeta and 13 Jbeta primers, the PCR was carried out. This table comes from immunoSEQ multiplex PCR, and its TCRdb copy is limited to in-frame clones, with some not included. The profile covers some 60,000 clones, with about 80% appearing a single time and about 1.6% taken by the ten largest. Study-wide findings and caveats: A later analysis showed that HLA-associated TCR beta chains had undergone more clonal expansion than equally common others.

This receptor was taken from a human donor in good health. The sample comprised PBMCs. J is TRBJ2-5 and V is TRBV5-4; D possibly corresponds to TRBD2 (5 bases). The CDR3 nucleotides are TGTGCCAGCAGCTTTAATAGGGTCGGGAAAGAGACCCAGTACTTC. Translating it yields CASSFNRVGKETQYF.